One sample yielded the 10 T cell receptor beta chains listed below, sequenced in a study of blood T cell repertoires in COVID-19. This table comes from immunoSEQ multiplex PCR, and its TCRdb copy is limited to in-frame clones, with some not included. There are about 190,000 clones in the sample; around nine tenths occur only once, and less than 7.5% lies in the top ten. Material: peripheral blood. All receptors derive from a woman aged 35 to 49 who had recovered from COVID-19.

This clone was observed once. The rearrangement links TRBV2 to TRBJ1-2; perhaps TRBD1 as D (6 bases). The germline V gene encodes CDR1 SNHLY and CDR2 FYNNEI. Trimming removed 2 bases at V and 7 bases at J, with 11 bases between. This CDR3 region has 13 residues. Written as DNA, the CDR3 is TGTGCCAGCAGTGAATCGGTAGGGGGTGGCTACACCTTC. Translation: CASSESVGGGYTF.

Notes on this clone: The sample has other DNA sequences that encode this CDR3 too. This sequence joins TRBV2 and TRBJ1-6; TRBD1 might be the D (5 bases). The germline V gene has CDR1 SNHLY and CDR2 FYNNEI. The V gene lost 2 bases and the J gene lost 7 bases, with 12 bases spanning the gap. The CDR3 is 15 residues long. The CDR3 sequence is CASSERQGNNSPLHF. As DNA, the CDR3 is TGTGCCAGCAGTGAAAGGCAGGGTAACAATTCACCCCTCCACTTT. The complete variable domain, with remaining parts taken from reference TRBV2 and TRBJ1-6, reads EPEVTQTPSHQVTQMGQEVILRCVPISNHLYFYWYRQILGQKVEFLVSFYNNEISEKSEIFDDQFSVERPDGSNFTLKIRSTKLEDSAMYFCASSERQGNNSPLHFGNGTRLTVT.

This clone was seen more than once but under ten times. V gene TRBV5-1 combines with J gene TRBJ2-4; 9 positions match TRBD1. The V gene's germline CDR1 is SGHRS and CDR2 YFSETQ. The CDR3 is made up of 13 amino acids. J gave up 6 bases and V 5 bases, and 3 bases lay outside the gene matches. CDR3 residues: CASSGTGRNIQYF. The CDR3 DNA reads as TGCGCCAGCAGTGGGACAGGGCGAAACATTCAGTACTTC.

This chain joins TRBV20-1 and TRBJ2-3, with D perhaps matching TRBD1 (6 bases). This CDR3 region has 14 residues. The germline V gene has CDR1 DFQATT and CDR2 SNEGSKA (reference sequence). The V gene lost 3 bases and the J gene lost 3 bases, with 13 bases spanning the gap. For the CDR3, the DNA is TGCAGTGCTAGTGAACAGGGTAGGACAGATACGCAGTATTTT. Protein product: CSASEQGRTDTQYF.

The CDR3 sequence is CASSYFAGQGNEQFF. The CDR3 nucleotides read TGTGCCAGCAGTTACTTTGCCGGGCAGGGTAATGAGCAGTTCTTC. The chain couples TRBV6-5 to TRBJ2-1, with D perhaps TRBD1 (5 bases). Trimming cost V 1 base and J 7 bases, with 14 bases left between them. Germline V gene sequence: CDR1 MNHEY, CDR2 SVGAGI. CDR3 length: 15 amino acids.

This clone was detected a few times. The V gene is TRBV6-1, the J gene TRBJ1-3; TRBD1 agrees at 9 bases. This CDR3 spans 16 amino acids. The V gene's germline CDR1 is MNHNS and CDR2 SASEGT. J was trimmed by 6 bases and V by 4 bases; bases with no gene match: 10. The CDR3 DNA reads as TGTGCCAGCAGTGTAATTACAGGGGGCGCTGAAAACACCATATATTTT. Encoded protein: CASSVITGGAENTIYF.

This chain's CDR3 is CASSLGQGGYGYTF. The CDR3 DNA sequence: TGTGCCAGCAGCTTGGGACAGGGAGGCTATGGCTACACCTTC. V is TRBV7-8 and J is TRBJ1-2, with 9 bases that match TRBD1. The CDR3 consists of 14 residues. Germline trimming cut 3 bases from V and 4 bases from J; bases unmatched to any gene: 3. Per germline, CDR1 SGHVS and CDR2 FQNEAQ.

The CDR3 loop is CASAAGLAGVSGANVLTF. The DNA of the CDR3 is TGCGCCAGCGCCGCAGGGCTAGCGGGAGTATCTGGGGCCAACGTCCTGACTTTC. The rearrangement joins TRBV5-1 to TRBJ2-6; the match to TRBD2 covers 10 bases. This CDR3 region has 18 residues. Unmatched junction bases numbered 11, after V lost 7 bases and J lost 1 base. CDR1 is SGHRS and CDR2 is YFSETQ in the germline V gene.

The chain recombines TRBV11-2 with TRBJ2-1; D might be TRBD2 (5 bases). Trimming took off 0 bases at V and 12 bases at J, with 24 bases between the two ends. There are 17 residues in the CDR3. CDR1 SGHAT and CDR2 FQNNGV come from the germline V gene. The CDR3 DNA reads TGTGCCAGCAGCTTAGATCATGTGGGAGTTAAAACCGGAGGGCAGTTCTTC. Translation gives CASSLDHVGVKTGGQFF.

The J gene is TRBJ2-7, the V gene TRBV28, with TRBD2 identical over 8 bases. This CDR3 is 19 amino acids long. Germline CDR1 MDHEN, CDR2 SYDVKM. The V gene end was trimmed by 6 bases and the J gene end by 3 bases; junction bases not matched to a gene: 22. The CDR3 nucleotides read TGTGCCAGCAGCCTGTTCGGGACTAGTAGGACCCTAAGCTTCTACGAGCAGTACTTC. The encoded protein is CASSLFGTSRTLSFYEQYF.